This TCR beta chain is drawn from a study of shared clonotypes between healthy human individuals (dated by TCRdb to the early 2020s). With regard to the full study: A couple of women and three men aged 18 to 49 years were included in the cohort. Each donor's leukapheresis produced roughly between roughly 0.85 and 10 billion PBMCs. Per donor, three plates each were used for CD4 naive and CD4 memory, two for CD8 naive, and one for CD8 memory. Different laboratories and diverse techniques were used to prepare libraries and sequence TCR repertoires, to increase sequencing depth and limit assay-specific biases. Blood TCR repertoires of a handful of healthy adults were deeply sequenced to estimate repertoire size and the extent of clonotype sharing between individuals.

Results and caveats for the whole study, not just this receptor: Even with the large sequencing depth, rarefaction of the sorted-subset datasets indicated that sequencing was incomplete. The genetic and exposure-history diversity represented was limited by the small number of donors. Pairwise subsampling indicated that sequencing depth was expected to affect the degree of clonotype sharing among donors. Compared with non-shared clonotypes, clonotypes shared by all four sorted-subset donors had higher generation probabilities. Only blood was sampled, and tissue TCR repertoires likely differ from those in blood. About 5% of naive CD4, around 4% of naive CD8, 2.3% of memory CD4, and around 0.4% of memory CD8 clonotypes were shared across several donors. Naive subsets generally had larger estimated clonotype richness than memory subsets.

Concerning this clone: No cognate antigen has been identified for it. Base qualities are not provided; no much larger clone lies one nucleotide away.

The donors were healthy, HIV-negative adults who had no recently reported acute infections or vaccinations. All donors were Caucasian adults living in Nashville, Tennessee, USA. CD4+ T cells were enriched by magnetic negative selection; naive cells were then positively selected on CD45RA, and the negative fraction formed the memory subset. After blood collection by leukapheresis, PBMCs were isolated using Ficoll-Histopaque density gradient centrifugation and then cryopreserved in the vapor phase of liquid nitrogen. Analytical flow cytometry was used to check the purity and quantity of every magnetically sorted T cell population. Genomic DNA was isolated from every sorted fraction and measured by UV absorbance on a Nanodrop 2000c. The germline V gene sets CDR1 to SGDLS and CDR2 to YYNGEE. The CDR3 sequence holds 14 residues, the cysteine and phenylalanine included. Here the CDR3 DNA is all that survives: 42 bases in frame from base 1. Ends trimmed: V by 5 bases, J by 7 bases; bases unmatched to a gene: 11.

Using the deep immunoSEQ assay, TCR CDR3 regions were amplified from genomic DNA by multiplex PCR. For each cell subset, the extracted genomic DNA was distributed evenly across all wells of several immunoSEQ 96-well plates, and each plate served as one replicate. For sorted subsets, around 0.2 ug of genomic DNA, equivalent to 25,000 to 30,000 T cell genomes, went into each replicate PCR. The purified libraries were quantified using a Qubit 3.0 fluorometer, sized with a Bioanalyzer 2100, and then quantified again using the KAPA Library Quantification kit. Every immunoSEQ 96-well plate was sequenced on a separate single-read 150-cycle Illumina NextSeq 550 flow cell. Processing in the source paper ran as follows. The immunoSEQ output contained only junctional sequences without quality scores, so filtering could not match that applied to full-length reads. To assign V/J genes and CDR3, sequences were annotated using PyIR, a Python wrapper for IgBLAST v1.9, with IMGT germline references. Reads were removed for weak V/J assignments (E-value above 1e-6), missing CDR3, stop codons, out-of-frame junctions, or ambiguous translated residues. V3J clonotypes were defined as sequences sharing the same inferred V gene, J gene, and CDR3 amino acid sequence. The percentage overlap between two repertoires was calculated by dividing the number of shared unique clonotypes by the size of the smaller repertoire. Three approaches were used to assess repertoire richness: RTK rarefaction, the Chao1 estimator, and Recon v2.1 estimates of unobserved clonotypes. Generation probabilities were computed with OLGA for all TCRbeta clonotypes obtained by the gDNA method from a handful of donors. What TCRdb holds here is the immuneACCESS table cut down to in-frame rearrangements. Part of the clones is not present; checked against another copy, under half of the missing clones reflect an unresolved V gene, and the others are unexplained. From that table come the V and J calls and clone size; the DNA was used to work out D and trimming. The sample contains about 1.1 million clones, roughly 74% of them found a single time. 0.4% to 0.55% of the sample comes from the top ten.

Sequenced: memory CD4+ T cells from PBMCs. Per the publication, the cell subset or site label means: CD45RA-negative fraction. Recombination linked TRBV9 to TRBJ2-7; the central 8 bases match TRBD2. The receptor's source is a man younger than 35 in good health. Some clones in this sample may be carry-over from other donors' samples. The DNA sequence is TGTGCCAGCAGTCGGGGGACTAGGGGCATGGAGCAGTACTTC. Protein translation: CASSRGTRGMEQYF.